Each of the 17 T cell receptor beta chains below was sequenced from the same sample in a study of vaccination and CD4 T cells after COVID-19. The Oncomine TCR Beta short-read assay was what sequenced the DNA obtained from cultured CD4+ T cells. TCRdb re-called the PCR reads through MiXCR, storing one row per CDR3 protein. This table holds some 12,000 distinct CDR3 sequences, about 44% found once. For these TCRs, the target antigens are not known. Stated treatment: roughly 10-day PBMC culture with coronavirus spike peptide pools or control peptides (ViraFEST assay). Sequencing was carried out using CD4+ T cells from blood, cultured in vitro. These receptors originate from a human donor who had recovered from COVID-19.

The chain joins TRBV10-3 to TRBJ1-1, with D unclear. V lost 2 bases, J lost 11 bases, and 15 bases lay in between. There are 13 residues in the CDR3. Germline CDR1 is ENHRY and CDR2 is SYGVKD. CDR3 nucleotides: TGTGCCATCAGTGAGCGGACGGAGGGTACGGCTTTCTTT. This gives the protein CAISERTEGTAFF.

The chain has TRBV18 and TRBJ2-3; 7 bases agree with TRBD1. CDR3 size: 15 residues. Germline CDR1 KGHSH, CDR2 LQKENI. The V and J ends lost 4 bases and 4 bases, in that order; junction bases with no gene match: 8. The CDR3 spells CASSRLQGKADTQYF. In DNA form, the CDR3 reads TGTGCCAGCTCACGTTTACAGGGGAAGGCAGATACGCAGTATTTT.

CDR3 sequence (DNA): TGTGCCTGGAGTATAGCGGGAGACGCCGAGACCCAGTACTTC. Encoded protein: CAWSIAGDAETQYF. This chain connects TRBV30 to TRBJ2-5; 9 nucleotides match TRBD2. The CDR3 runs to 14 residues. Trimming removed 2 bases from V and 5 bases from J; junction bases left unmatched: 6. CDR1 GTSNPN and CDR2 SVGIG come from the germline V gene (reference sequence).

This clonotype was recorded a few times. The chain uses TRBV24-1 and TRBJ2-5; 10 bases fit TRBD1. With V trimmed by 4 bases and J by 4 bases, 14 bases remained unmatched. Germline loops: CDR1 KGHDR, CDR2 SFDVKD. The CDR3 contains 18 residues. CDR3 nucleotides: TGTGCCACCAGTGACCCTCGATCGGACAGGGGGGGTAGAGAGACCCAGTACTTC. Translating it yields CATSDPRSDRGGRETQYF.

This clonotype was seen only a few times. The V gene is TRBV6-1, the J gene TRBJ2-7, with a possible D match to TRBD1 (6 bases). There are 12 residues in the CDR3. V was shortened by 8 bases and J by 5 bases, with 13 bases between the two germline ends. Germline CDR1 reads MNHNS; CDR2 reads SASEGT. Written as DNA, the CDR3 is TGTGCCAGCCGGGCAGGGGCGCACGAGCAGTACTTC. Translating it yields CASRAGAHEQYF.

This clonotype was seen a few times. The CDR3 loop is CASSHPLTSGRETQYF. CDR3 bases: TGTGCCAGCAGCCACCCCCTTACTAGCGGGAGGGAGACCCAGTACTTC. V gene TRBV7-6 combines with J gene TRBJ2-5; TRBD2 matches 12 bases. Germline V gene data show CDR1 as SGHVS and CDR2 as FNYEAQ. This CDR3 comprises 16 residues. Germline trimming cut 5 bases from V and 5 bases from J; bases unmatched to any gene: 9.

J is TRBJ2-6 and V is TRBV27, with D uncertain. Germline V CDR1 and CDR2: MNHEY, SMNVEV (reference sequence). The V end lost 7 bases, the J end lost 0 bases, and 13 bases lay between the germline ends. The CDR3 is 16 residues long. CDR3 sequence reads: CASTRAHHSGANVLTF. In nucleotides, the CDR3 is TGTGCCAGCACTCGGGCTCACCACTCTGGGGCCAACGTCCTGACTTTC. The complete variable domain, with remaining parts taken from reference TRBV27 and TRBJ2-6, reads EAQVTQNPRYLITVTGKKLTVTCSQNMNHEYMSWYRQDPGLGLRQIYYSMNVEVTDKGDVPEGYKVSRKEKRNFPLILESPSPNQTSLYFCASTRAHHSGANVLTFGAGSRLTVL.

This chain links TRBV5-6 with TRBJ1-1, with D maybe TRBD1 (6 bases). Trimming removed 3 bases from V and 0 bases from J, with 18 bases in between. CDR3 length: 17 residues. CDR1 is SGHDT and CDR2 is YYEEEE in the germline V gene. The CDR3 loop reads CASSWTSQGRVNTEAFF. In DNA form, the CDR3 reads TGTGCCAGCAGCTGGACCTCACAGGGCCGGGTGAACACTGAAGCTTTCTTT.

This chain joins TRBV5-1 and TRBJ2-7; 11 bases match TRBD2. The germline gives CDR1 SGHRS, CDR2 YFSETQ. The ends lost 2 bases at V and 0 bases at J; junction bases unmatched: 4. CDR3 length: 16 residues. This CDR3 is CASSFGLAGSSYEQYF. The CDR3 region has the DNA TGCGCCAGCAGCTTCGGACTAGCGGGTAGCTCCTACGAGCAGTACTTC.

The chain couples TRBV19 to TRBJ1-2; tentative D call: TRBD1 (5 bases). The CDR3 spans 13 residues. V lost 4 bases and J 4 bases, leaving 10 bases between the germline ends. Germline V gene sequence: CDR1 LNHDA, CDR2 SQIVND (reference sequence). The CDR3 is CASSTRDGYGYTF. CDR3 coding DNA: TGTGCCAGTAGTACCAGGGACGGCTATGGCTACACCTTC.

The chain joins TRBV6-2 or TRBV6-3 to TRBJ2-7, with TRBD2 matching 14 bases. V shed 6 bases, J shed 4 bases, and the junction held 11 bases outside the gene matches. The germline V gene has CDR1 MNHEY and CDR2 SVGEGT. The CDR3 loop spans 17 amino acids. The CDR3 protein is CASSIQSGLAGEYEQYF. Here the CDR3 DNA reads TGTGCCAGCAGCATACAGTCGGGACTAGCGGGGGAGTACGAGCAGTACTTC.

The V and J genes are TRBV7-2 and TRBJ1-4, with D possibly TRBD1 on 6 matching bases. V was pared by 6 bases and J by 0 bases, with 11 bases between. The germline CDR1 and CDR2 sequences are SGHTA and FQGNSA. The CDR3 is 15 amino acids. The CDR3 reads CASRRQVATNEKLFF. CDR3 in DNA: TGTGCCAGCAGGAGACAGGTCGCAACTAATGAAAAACTGTTTTTT.

The chain joins TRBV5-1 to TRBJ1-1, with D possibly being TRBD1 (5 bases). The CDR3 has 12 amino acids. The V gene's germline CDR1 is SGHRS and CDR2 YFSETQ. Deletions cut 3 bases from V and 4 bases from J, with 7 bases between. Here the CDR3 DNA reads TGCGCCAGCAGCTGGGGCACCACTGAAGCTTTCTTT. Protein product: CASSWGTTEAFF.

This clonotype occurred a few times. The chain couples TRBV20-1 to TRBJ2-7; 7 bases are shared with TRBD2. Germline lookup yields CDR1 DFQATT and CDR2 SNEGSKA (reference sequence). V lost 3 bases and J lost 2; bases outside the gene matches: 4. This CDR3 comprises 13 residues. Here the CDR3 reads CSASPGLAYEQYF. The DNA of the CDR3 is TGCAGTGCTAGCCCCGGACTAGCCTACGAGCAGTACTTC.

The chain employs TRBV6-5 and TRBJ1-2; D gene ambiguous. The CDR3 spans 13 residues. Looked up from germline, CDR1 is MNHEY and CDR2 is SVGAGI. V was clipped by 2 bases and J by 5 bases, with 9 bases between them. The CDR3 DNA reads TGTGCCAGCAGTTACGGGTGGGTTTATGGCTACACCTTC. It translates to CASSYGWVYGYTF.

This clonotype was observed a few times. This chain uses TRBV20-1 with TRBJ2-3; D is uncertain. Germline CDR1 DFQATT, CDR2 SNEGSKA (reference sequence). V shed 6 bases and J shed 3 bases, with 13 bases lying between them. This CDR3 comprises 13 residues. CDR3 amino acids: CSASWFETDTQYF. CDR3 DNA: TGCAGTGCGAGCTGGTTTGAGACAGATACGCAGTATTTT.

The chain links TRBV7-8 to TRBJ2-1; no reliable D call. The V gene lost 0 bases and the J gene lost 3 bases, with 12 bases spanning the gap. The germline gives CDR1 SGHVS, CDR2 FQNEAQ. The CDR3 totals 16 residues. CDR3 nucleotides: TGTGCCAGCAGCTTAGCGGGTGGCCTTTTCTACAATGAGCAGTTCTTC. Translating it yields CASSLAGGLFYNEQFF.